One and the same sample provided the 15 T cell receptor beta chains below, sequenced in a study of control samples from healthy donors and cancer patients. TCRdb's copy holds only in-frame clones and misses some; the assay was immunoSEQ multiplex PCR. The table shows 100,000 to 150,000 clones, with just under 90% occurring only once. Sequenced material: PBMCs. The receptors stem from a man aged 45 to 65 with head and neck cancer.

J is TRBJ1-2 and V is TRBV5-1; TRBD1 is a possible D gene (5 bases). Germline loops: CDR1 SGHRS, CDR2 YFSETQ. The CDR3 sequence is 14 residues long. V was trimmed by 1 base and J by 7 bases, leaving 14 bases between them. The CDR3 DNA sequence: TGCGCCAGCAGCTTGAGGCAGGGAGGCTCTGGCTACACCTTC. It specifies CASSLRQGGSGYTF.

The chain employs TRBV27 and TRBJ1-6; D is uncertain. V was pared by 6 bases and J by 0 bases, with 12 bases between. Germline V gives CDR1 MNHEY, CDR2 SMNVEV (reference sequence). The CDR3 extends over 16 amino acids. The CDR3 nucleotides read TGTGCCAGCAGGGATGCAGAGAGCTCCTATAATTCACCCCTCCACTTT. As protein: CASRDAESSYNSPLHF.

As to this clone: One end of the junction fails to match germline, which may point to a read error. CDR3 region: CASSRDNGDTIYF. The CDR3 nucleotides read TGTGCCAGCAGCCGCGACAATGGAGACACCATATATTTT. The chain couples TRBV7-2 to TRBJ1-3; D not certain. Looked up from germline, CDR1 is SGHTA and CDR2 is FQGNSA. This CDR3 is built from 13 residues.

The genes are TRBV13 and TRBJ2-1; the D gene is possibly TRBD2 (6 bases). Trimming removed 1 base from V and 6 bases from J, with 16 bases in between. Germline CDR1 is PRHDT and CDR2 is FYEKMQ (reference sequence). The CDR3 is 16 amino acids. The CDR3 protein is CASSLVSGRQINEQFF. For the CDR3, the DNA is TGTGCCAGCAGCTTAGTCTCCGGGAGACAGATCAATGAGCAGTTCTTC.

This clone was observed once. The chain links TRBV6-8 to TRBJ2-5; the match to TRBD2 covers 12 bases. With 0 bases clipped from V and 2 bases from J, the junction kept 7 bases outside the gene matches. The CDR3 covers 18 residues. The V gene's germline CDR1 is MNHGY and CDR2 SAAAGT. The DNA for the CDR3 is TGTGCCAGCAGTTACTCGGTTTCTAGCGGGGGGGCACAAGAGACCCAGTACTTC. This translates into CASSYSVSSGGAQETQYF.

This clone has just one count. The J gene is TRBJ1-4, the V gene TRBV6-6; no definite D call. Trimming left V 0 bases short and J 3 bases short, with 8 bases between. The CDR3 is 15 amino acids. Germline values: CDR1 MNHNY, CDR2 SVGAGI (reference sequence). CDR3 sequence reads: CASSYSSSANEKLFF. DNA of the CDR3: TGTGCCAGCAGTTACTCTAGTTCAGCTAATGAAAAACTGTTTTTT.

The chain joins TRBV27 to TRBJ2-3; D unresolved. This CDR3 has 16 residues. Germline CDR1 is MNHEY and CDR2 is SMNVEV (reference sequence). Trimming took 4 bases from V and 2 from J, leaving 16 bases between them. Here the CDR3 reads CASSSPNSIPTDTQYF. For the CDR3, the DNA is TGTGCCAGCAGTTCTCCTAATAGCATCCCCACAGATACGCAGTATTTT.

This chain links TRBV5-1 with TRBJ1-2, with a tentative D call TRBD1 (6 bases). The germline V and J ends were trimmed by 6 bases and 6 bases, with 18 bases remaining between them. This CDR3 has 14 residues. Germline lookup yields CDR1 SGHRS and CDR2 YFSETQ. DNA for the CDR3: TGCGCCAGCACCCTTGGCCGGGGGGCCGATGGCTACACCTTC. Protein sequence: CASTLGRGADGYTF.

The chain couples TRBV18 to TRBJ1-2; the D is unclear. Trimming stripped 4 bases from V and 4 bases from J, with 10 bases between. Germline V gives CDR1 KGHSH, CDR2 LQKENI. The CDR3 runs 13 residues. CDR3 region: CASSQYHGYGYTF. The CDR3 DNA reads as TGTGCCAGCTCACAGTATCATGGCTATGGCTACACCTTC.

This clone was recorded only once. The rearrangement links TRBV7-6 to TRBJ2-2; 9 nucleotides line up with TRBD2. Germline CDR1 SGHVS, CDR2 FNYEAQ. The CDR3 is made up of 20 amino acids. The V gene end was trimmed by 0 bases and the J gene end by 6 bases; junction bases not matched to a gene: 17. The CDR3 DNA follows: TGTGCCAGCAGCTTAGCGGACGGGACTAGCTTCTTTTCCCGCGCCGGGGAGCTGTTTTTT. It translates to CASSLADGTSFFSRAGELFF. Full variable domain (outside the CDR3, taken from reference TRBV7-6 and TRBJ2-2): GAGVSQSPRYKVTKRGQDVALRCDPISGHVSLYWYRQALGQGPEFLTYFNYEAQQDKSGLPNDRFSAERPEGSISTLTIQRTEQRDSAMYRCASSLADGTSFFSRAGELFFGEGSRLTVL.

CDR3 DNA sequence: TGTGCCAGCAGTGACGGGCTAGCGGGGGGGCGTGTCGACAATGAGCAGTTCTTC. As protein: CASSDGLAGGRVDNEQFF. The rearrangement joins TRBV6-1 to TRBJ2-1; 12 bases fit TRBD2. This CDR3 is built from 18 residues. After removal of 3 bases from V and 5 bases from J, the junction contained 11 bases not matched to a gene. Germline assignment: CDR1 MNHNS and CDR2 SASEGT.

The V gene is TRBV27, the J gene TRBJ1-6; 7 nucleotides align to TRBD1. Germline values: CDR1 MNHEY, CDR2 SMNVEV (reference sequence). This CDR3 spans 13 amino acids. Trimming cost V 9 bases and J 9 bases; bases outside gene matches: 8. CDR3 in DNA: TGTGCCAGTCAACAGGGGTCACTTTCACCCCTCCACTTT. Its protein product is CASQQGSLSPLHF.

The rearrangement links TRBV7-2 to TRBJ2-7; TRBD1 aligns across 9 bases. Looked up from germline, CDR1 is SGHTA and CDR2 is FQGNSA. V shed 3 bases, J shed 3 bases, and the junction held 3 bases outside the gene matches. The CDR3 extends over 14 amino acids. The DNA for the CDR3 is TGTGCCAGCAGCTTCGACAGGGGGAACTACGAGCAGTACTTC. Its translation: CASSFDRGNYEQYF.

The CDR3: CASSQWTSGRGSYEQYF. The CDR3 coding sequence is TGTGCCAGCAGCCAATGGACTAGCGGGAGAGGGTCCTACGAGCAGTACTTC. The chain recombines TRBV14 with TRBJ2-7; 13 bases are shared with TRBD2. Germline V lookup: CDR1 SGHDN, CDR2 FVKESK. This CDR3 region has 17 residues. With V trimmed by 2 bases and J by 1 base, 5 bases remained unmatched.

The rearrangement uses TRBV7-9 and TRBJ1-3; D uncertain. The germline V gene encodes CDR1 SEHNR and CDR2 FQNEAQ (reference sequence). This CDR3 has 14 residues. Trimming pared 1 base from V and 4 bases from J, leaving 8 bases between. The CDR3 here is CASSLGGIGNTIYF. CDR3 nucleotide sequence: TGTGCCAGCAGCTTAGGAGGGATCGGAAACACCATATATTTT.